These 3 T cell receptor beta chains were all obtained from the same sample, sequenced in a study of blood T cell repertoires in COVID-19. TCRdb keeps only in-frame clones here, not all; method: immunoSEQ multiplex PCR. This table has fewer than 400,000 clones, approximately 84% appearing once. Input material: PBMCs or T cells enriched from blood (not recorded which). These receptors were collected from a man younger than 40 who had recovered from COVID-19.

The chain combines TRBV5-4 with TRBJ2-5; D perhaps matches TRBD1 (6 bases). The CDR3 spans 14 residues. In germline, CDR1 is SGHNT, CDR2 YYREEE (reference sequence). V lost 1 base and J 4 bases, leaving 11 bases between the germline ends. CDR3: CASSLRQGRETQYF. For the CDR3, the DNA is TGTGCCAGCAGCTTGCGCCAGGGGCGAGAGACCCAGTACTTC.

The CDR3: CAWSLTSGNEQFF. CDR3 DNA: TGTGCCTGGAGTTTGACTAGCGGCAATGAGCAGTTCTTC. The chain has TRBV30 and TRBJ2-1, with 9 bases that match TRBD2. The CDR3 runs to 13 residues. Trimming removed 2 bases from V and 6 bases from J; junction bases left unmatched: 2. Germline assignment: CDR1 GTSNPN and CDR2 SVGIG (reference sequence).

The gene calls are TRBV2 and TRBJ1-3, with 8 nucleotides matching TRBD1. Germline lookup yields CDR1 SNHLY and CDR2 FYNNEI. The trim removed 6 bases at V and 2 bases at J, leaving 6 bases unmatched. The CDR3 runs 15 residues. This CDR3 is CASSRTTGAGNTIYF. The CDR3 DNA reads TGTGCCAGCAGCCGAACGACAGGGGCTGGAAACACCATATATTTT.